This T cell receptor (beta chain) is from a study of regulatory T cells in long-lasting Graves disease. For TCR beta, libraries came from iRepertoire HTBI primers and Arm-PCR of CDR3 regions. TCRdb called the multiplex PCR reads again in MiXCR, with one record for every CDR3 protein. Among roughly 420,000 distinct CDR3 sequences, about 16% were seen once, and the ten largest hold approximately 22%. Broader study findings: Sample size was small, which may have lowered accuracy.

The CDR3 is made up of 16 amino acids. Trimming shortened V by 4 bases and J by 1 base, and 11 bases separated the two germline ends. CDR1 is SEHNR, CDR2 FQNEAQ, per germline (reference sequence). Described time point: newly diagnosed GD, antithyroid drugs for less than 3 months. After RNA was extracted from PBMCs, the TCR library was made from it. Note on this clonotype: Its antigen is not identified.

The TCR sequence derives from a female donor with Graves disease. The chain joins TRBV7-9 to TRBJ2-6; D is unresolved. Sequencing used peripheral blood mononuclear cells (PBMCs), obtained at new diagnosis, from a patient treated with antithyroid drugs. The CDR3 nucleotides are TGTGCCAGCAGCTCAAGAGATGGGTCTGGGGCCAACGTCCTGACTTTC. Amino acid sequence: CASSSRDGSGANVLTF.